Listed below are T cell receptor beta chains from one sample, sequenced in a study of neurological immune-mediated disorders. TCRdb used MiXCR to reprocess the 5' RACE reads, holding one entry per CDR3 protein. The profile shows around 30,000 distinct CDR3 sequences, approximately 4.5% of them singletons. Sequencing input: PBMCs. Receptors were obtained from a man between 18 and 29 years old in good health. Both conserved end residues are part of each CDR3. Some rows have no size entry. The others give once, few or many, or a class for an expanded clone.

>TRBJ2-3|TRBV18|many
CASSPGSDTQYF
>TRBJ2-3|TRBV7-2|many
CASKQGDYGDTQYF
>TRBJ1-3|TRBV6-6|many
CATGGGQGSSSGNTIYF
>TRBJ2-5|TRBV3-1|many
CASSPGLLRETQYF
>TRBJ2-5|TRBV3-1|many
CASSPDTEGETQYF
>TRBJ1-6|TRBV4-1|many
CASSHVLDRGYSPLHF
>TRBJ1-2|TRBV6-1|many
CASSDPPQSYGYTF
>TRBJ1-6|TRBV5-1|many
CASSFGSASLGSYQF
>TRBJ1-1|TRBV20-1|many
CSASDVGRAFF
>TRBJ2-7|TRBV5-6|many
CASSLVSHYYEQYF
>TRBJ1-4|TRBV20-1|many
CSAREGNRINEKLFF
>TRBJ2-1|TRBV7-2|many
CASNQDPIYNEQFF
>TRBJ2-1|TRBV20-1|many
CSARERGLQINEQFF
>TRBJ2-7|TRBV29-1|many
CSGKMDRASEQYF
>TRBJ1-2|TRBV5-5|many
CASSSLGPNGYTF
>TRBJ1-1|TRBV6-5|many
CASSPDSAEAFF
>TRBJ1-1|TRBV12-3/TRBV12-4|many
CASRPRLGEGGTEAFF
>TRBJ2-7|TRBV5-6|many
CASSPGQGSYEQYF
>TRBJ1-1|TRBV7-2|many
CASSLDPTGPLEAFF
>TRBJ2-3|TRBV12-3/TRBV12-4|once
CASSPPGTSYPDTQYF
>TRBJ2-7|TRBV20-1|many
CSARVWGINSYEQYF
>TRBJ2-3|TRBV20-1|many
CSARRLGDRGTDTQYF
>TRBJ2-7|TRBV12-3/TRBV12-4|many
CASSLVGFSYEQYF
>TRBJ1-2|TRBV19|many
CASESGPSNYGYTF
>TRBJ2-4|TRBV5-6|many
CASSLGSTVGIQYF
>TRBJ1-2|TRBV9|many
CASSVVGGTYGYTF
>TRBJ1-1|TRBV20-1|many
CSATLPRVNTEAFF
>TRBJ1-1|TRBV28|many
CASSPVDWTATEAFF
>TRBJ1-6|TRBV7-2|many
CASSLQPLGQRNSPLHF
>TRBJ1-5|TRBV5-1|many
CASRSYQPQHF
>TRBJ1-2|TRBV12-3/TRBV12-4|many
CASSLRSGVIHGYTF
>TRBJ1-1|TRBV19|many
CASRRGLGTEAFF
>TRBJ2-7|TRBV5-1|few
CASSSEPGNEQYF
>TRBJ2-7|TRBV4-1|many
CASSQDPTSGGFEQYF
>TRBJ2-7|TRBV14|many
CASSQGHSLHYEQYF
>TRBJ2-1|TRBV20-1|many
CSASQGLVNEQFF
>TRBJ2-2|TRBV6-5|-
CASNNREEDTGELFF
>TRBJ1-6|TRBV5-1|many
CASSGTENSPLHF
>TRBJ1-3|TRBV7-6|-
CASSVSTGIEGNTIYF